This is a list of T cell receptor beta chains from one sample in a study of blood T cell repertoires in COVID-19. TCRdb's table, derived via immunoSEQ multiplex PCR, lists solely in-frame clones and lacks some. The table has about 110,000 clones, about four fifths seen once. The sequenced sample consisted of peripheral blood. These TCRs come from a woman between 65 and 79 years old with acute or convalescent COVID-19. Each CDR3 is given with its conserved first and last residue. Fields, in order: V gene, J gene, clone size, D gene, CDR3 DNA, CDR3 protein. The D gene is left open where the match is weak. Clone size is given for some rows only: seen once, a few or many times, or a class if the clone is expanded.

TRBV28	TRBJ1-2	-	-	TGTGCCAGCACCCGAGGAGAGCGGATATTGTATGGCTACACCTTC	CASTRGERILYGYTF
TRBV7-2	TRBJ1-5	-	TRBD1	TGTGCCAGCAGCTTTGGGCAGGGGGCGAATCAGCCCCAGCATTTT	CASSFGQGANQPQHF
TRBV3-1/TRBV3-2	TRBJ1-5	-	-	TGTGCCAGCAGCCAAGATAGCAGTACCAGTCAGCCCCAGCATTTT	CASSQDSSTSQPQHF
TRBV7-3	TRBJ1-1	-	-	TGTGCCAGCAGCCCGGTTAGGAACACTGAAGCTTTCTTT	CASSPVRNTEAFF
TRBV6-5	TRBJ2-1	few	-	TGTGCCAGCAGTTTCATTTCCTACAATGAGCAGTTCTTC	CASSFISYNEQFF
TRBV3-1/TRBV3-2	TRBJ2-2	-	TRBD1	TGTGCCAGCAGCCAAGCTGGGACAGGAAGCACCGGGGAGCTGTTTTTT	CASSQAGTGSTGELFF
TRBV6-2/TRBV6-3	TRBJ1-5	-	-	TGTGCCAGCAGTTACACACAGATACATAGCAATCAGCCCCAGCATTTT	CASSYTQIHSNQPQHF
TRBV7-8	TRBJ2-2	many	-	TGTGCCAGCAGCTTCTTTACAGGGAACACCGGGGAGCTGTTTTTT	CASSFFTGNTGELFF
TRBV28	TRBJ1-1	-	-	TGTGCCAGCAGTTTGGACAGAGCTGAAGCTTTCTTT	CASSLDRAEAFF
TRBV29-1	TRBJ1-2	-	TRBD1	TGCAGCGACGGACAGGGGACGGGCTACACCTTC	CSDGQGTGYTF
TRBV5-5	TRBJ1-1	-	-	TGTGCCAGCAGCTTGGGCTCGGGGGAGTCCACTGAAGCTTTCTTT	CASSLGSGESTEAFF
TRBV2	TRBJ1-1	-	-	TGTGCCAGCAGGGAGACAGCAAACACTGAAGCTTTCTTT	CASRETANTEAFF
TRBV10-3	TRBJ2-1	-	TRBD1	TGTGCCATCAGCGAAAGACAGGGTAGGGATGAGCAGTTCTTC	CAISERQGRDEQFF
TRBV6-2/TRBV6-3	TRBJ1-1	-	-	TGTGCCAGCAGTTACGGGAGGAACACTGAAGCTTTCTTT	CASSYGRNTEAFF
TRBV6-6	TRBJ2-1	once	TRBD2	TGTGCCAGCAGCCGGAAGATAGCGGGAGGGCCCGGGAGCTCCTACAATGAGCAGTTCTTC	CASSRKIAGGPGSSYNEQFF
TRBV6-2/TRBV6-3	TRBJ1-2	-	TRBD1	TGTGCCAGCAGCCGGGACAGTCGGGGCTACACCTTC	CASSRDSRGYTF
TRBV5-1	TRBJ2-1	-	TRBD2	TGCGCCAGCCTCCCCGGACTAGCGGTCTCCTACAATGAGCAGTTCTTC	CASLPGLAVSYNEQFF
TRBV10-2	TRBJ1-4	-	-	TGCGCCAGCAGACCGGGACACCTTAATGAAAAACTGTTTTTT	CASRPGHLNEKLFF